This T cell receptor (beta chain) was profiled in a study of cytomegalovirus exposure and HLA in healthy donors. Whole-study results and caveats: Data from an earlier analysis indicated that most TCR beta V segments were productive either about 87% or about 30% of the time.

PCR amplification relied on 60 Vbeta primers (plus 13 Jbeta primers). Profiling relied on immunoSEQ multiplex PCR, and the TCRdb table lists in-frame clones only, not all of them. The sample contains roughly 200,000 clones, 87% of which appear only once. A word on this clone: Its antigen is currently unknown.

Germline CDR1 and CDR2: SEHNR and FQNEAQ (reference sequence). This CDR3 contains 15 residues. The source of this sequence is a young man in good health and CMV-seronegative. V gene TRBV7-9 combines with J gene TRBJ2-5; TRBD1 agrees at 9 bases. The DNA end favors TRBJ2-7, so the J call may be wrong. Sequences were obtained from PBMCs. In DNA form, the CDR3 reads TGTGCCAGCAGCTCCCCGGGACAGGGCTCCTACGAGCAGTACTTC. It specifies CASSSPGQGSYEQYF.